The TCR beta chain described here comes from a study of shared clonotypes between healthy human individuals. Study results and limitations: Few donors restricted represented genetic and exposure-history diversity. Lower generation probabilities were found for non-shared clonotypes than for those shared by all four donors.

In the naive CD8 group, cells lacked CD45RO and were positively selected for CCR7, so terminally differentiated effector memory CD45RA+ cells were left out. Donors, without exception, were Caucasian adults residing in Nashville, Tennessee. A note on this clone: The antigen is not known.

The length of the CDR3 is 14 residues. CDR1 is SGHVS, CDR2 FQNEAQ, per germline. The V end lost 4 bases, the J end lost 2 bases, and 10 bases lay between the germline ends. Investigators spread the genomic DNA of each subset evenly over several immunoSEQ plates. TCRdb's table, derived via immunoSEQ multiplex PCR, lists solely in-frame clones and lacks some. The repertoire holds almost 700,000 clones, 92% seen once, with 24% in the top ten. The source is a man in his thirties or forties in good health. The sample comprised naive CD8+ T cells sorted from blood. The chain recombines TRBV7-8 with TRBJ2-3; tentatively, D is TRBD2 (5 bases). The CDR3 DNA reads TGTGCCAGCAGCTGGGCTAGCCCCACAGATACGCAGTATTTT. It yields the protein CASSWASPTDTQYF.